Listed below are T cell receptor beta chains from one sample, sequenced in a study of cytomegalovirus exposure and HLA in healthy donors. Sequencing used immunoSEQ multiplex PCR; TCRdb keeps in-frame clones, though not all of them. Altogether 210,000 or so clones are present, roughly 84% being singletons, with the ten largest covering roughly 1.3%. Sequencing was carried out using PBMCs. These receptors originate from a girl aged 5-17 years in good health and CMV-seronegative. CDR3s include the opening cysteine and the closing phenylalanine or tryptophan. Rows may omit the clone size; those that give it use once, few, many or a size class.

V gene | clone size | CDR3 length | CDR3 protein
TRBV6-5 | - | 12 | CATFSGANVLTF
TRBV5-1 | - | 18 | CASSETSGRPISYNEQFF
TRBV6-5 | - | 16 | CASSYHPGWTVESYTF
TRBV28 | - | 15 | CASSIMTETTDTQYF
TRBV2 | - | 13 | CASSNSPFGEQFF
TRBV6-1 | - | 14 | CASRNSGTVGGYTF
TRBV5-4 | - | 16 | CASSLGLAVTYNEQFF
TRBV4-3 | once | 18 | CASSRGNPGPPGANVLTF
TRBV5-1 | - | 16 | CASSLGAAQRDSPLHF
TRBV2 | - | 14 | CASSESQGPLMQYF
TRBV4-1 | - | 17 | CASSRGFGGGYDQPQHF
TRBV7-2 | - | 15 | CASSLMGAGTGELFF
TRBV6-8 | - | 14 | CASSYRGSSHEQYF